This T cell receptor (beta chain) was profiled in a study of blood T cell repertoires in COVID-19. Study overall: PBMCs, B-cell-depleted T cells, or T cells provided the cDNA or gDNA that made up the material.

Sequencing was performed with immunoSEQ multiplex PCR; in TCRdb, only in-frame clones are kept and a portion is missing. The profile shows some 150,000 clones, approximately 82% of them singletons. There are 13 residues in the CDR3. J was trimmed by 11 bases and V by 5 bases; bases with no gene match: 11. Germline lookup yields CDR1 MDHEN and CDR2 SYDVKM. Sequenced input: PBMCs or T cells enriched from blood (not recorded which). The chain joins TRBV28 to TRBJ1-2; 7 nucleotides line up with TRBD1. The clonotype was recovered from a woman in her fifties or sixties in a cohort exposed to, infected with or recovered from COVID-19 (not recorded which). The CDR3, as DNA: TGTGCCAGCAGTCAGGACAGGTTACTTGCGTACACCTTC. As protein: CASSQDRLLAYTF.